Listed below are T cell receptor beta chains from one sample, sequenced in a study of regulatory T cells in long-lasting Graves disease. MiXCR was run by TCRdb on the multiplex PCR reads, yielding one entry per CDR3 protein. Seen here are 350,000 to 450,000 distinct CDR3 sequences, 15% observed once, and the top ten hold around 7.6%. In addition, the sample was reused for a study of T cells in Graves' hyperthyroidism and ophthalmopathy.

The material sequenced was peripheral blood mononuclear cells (PBMCs), taken at new diagnosis, from a patient treated with antithyroid drugs. Every receptor here comes from a woman aged 40 to 50 with Graves disease. The CDR3 runs from the conserved cysteine through the conserved F or W. D genes are given only for firm matches. Only some rows state a clone size, as once, few, many or a class for expanded clones.

v_gene: TRBV16; d_gene: TRBD1; abundance: few; j_gene: TRBJ1-1; CDR3aa: CASSQSLPGQGNTEAFF; CDR3nt: TGTGCCAGCAGCCAATCCCTGCCGGGACAGGGGAACACTGAAGCTTTCTTT
v_gene: TRBV7-2; d_gene: TRBD2; abundance: many; j_gene: TRBJ2-3; CDR3aa: CASSLVGGETIRVDTQYF; CDR3nt: TGTGCCAGCAGCTTAGTGGGAGGGGAGACTATCCGGGTAGATACGCAGTATTTT
v_gene: TRBV28; d_gene: -; abundance: many; j_gene: TRBJ1-5; CDR3aa: CASSPHNQPQHF; CDR3nt: TGTGCCAGCAGTCCCCACAATCAGCCCCAGCATTTT
v_gene: TRBV12-5; d_gene: -; abundance: many; j_gene: TRBJ1-2; CDR3aa: CASGLAYRVRF; CDR3nt: TGTGCTAGTGGTTTGGCCTACAGGGTTCGCTTC
v_gene: TRBV18; d_gene: TRBD1; abundance: few; j_gene: TRBJ1-5; CDR3aa: CASSPFYRGDQPQHF; CDR3nt: TGTGCCAGCTCACCATTTTACAGGGGCGATCAGCCCCAGCATTTT
v_gene: TRBV10-1; d_gene: TRBD1; abundance: -; j_gene: TRBJ1-4; CDR3aa: CASGTGNEKLFF; CDR3nt: TGCGCCAGCGGGACAGGGAATGAAAAACTGTTTTTT
v_gene: TRBV19; d_gene: TRBD2; abundance: -; j_gene: TRBJ2-2; CDR3aa: CASSVQNLAESNTGELFF; CDR3nt: TGTGCCAGTAGTGTCCAAAATCTAGCGGAGTCGAACACCGGGGAGCTGTTTTTT
v_gene: TRBV13; d_gene: TRBD2; abundance: few; j_gene: TRBJ2-1; CDR3aa: CASSHRGLAGGEQFF; CDR3nt: TGTGCCAGCAGCCACAGAGGACTAGCGGGTGGTGAGCAGTTCTTC
v_gene: TRBV30; d_gene: TRBD1; abundance: -; j_gene: TRBJ1-5; CDR3aa: CAWSRRTGGSNQPQHF; CDR3nt: TGTGCCTGGAGTAGGAGGACAGGGGGTAGCAATCAGCCCCAGCATTTT
v_gene: TRBV19; d_gene: -; abundance: -; j_gene: TRBJ2-1; CDR3aa: CASSIRSAYNEQFF; CDR3nt: TGTGCCAGTAGTATCAGGTCCGCCTACAATGAGCAGTTCTTC
v_gene: TRBV27; d_gene: -; abundance: many; j_gene: TRBJ2-5; CDR3aa: CASSYHSGARETQYF; CDR3nt: TGTGCCAGCAGTTATCATTCTGGGGCGCGCGAGACCCAGTACTTC
v_gene: TRBV6-1; d_gene: TRBD1; abundance: -; j_gene: TRBJ2-7; CDR3aa: CASRGGQVYEQYF; CDR3nt: TGTGCCAGCAGAGGCGGACAGGTCTACGAGCAGTACTTC
v_gene: TRBV20-1; d_gene: -; abundance: -; j_gene: TRBJ2-7; CDR3aa: CSASPGPSYEQYF; CDR3nt: TGCAGTGCTAGCCCGGGACCGTCCTACGAGCAGTACTTC
v_gene: TRBV7-3; d_gene: TRBD2; abundance: many; j_gene: TRBJ2-6; CDR3aa: CASSTGLAGSSGANVLTF; CDR3nt: TGTGCCAGCAGCACCGGACTAGCGGGATCCTCTGGGGCCAACGTCCTGACTTTC
v_gene: TRBV12-5; d_gene: -; abundance: few; j_gene: TRBJ2-3; CDR3aa: CASGLRLTAATDTQYF; CDR3nt: TGTGCTAGTGGTTTGAGGCTAACGGCTGCCACAGATACGCAGTATTTT
v_gene: TRBV5-1; d_gene: -; abundance: many; j_gene: TRBJ1-1; CDR3aa: CASSLGGDTEAFF; CDR3nt: TGCGCCAGCAGCTTGGGGGGGGACACTGAAGCTTTCTTT
v_gene: TRBV18; d_gene: TRBD1; abundance: many; j_gene: TRBJ2-3; CDR3aa: CASSPPTGQGRDTQYF; CDR3nt: TGTGCCAGCTCACCACCTACTGGACAGGGGAGAGATACGCAGTATTTT
v_gene: TRBV29-1; d_gene: -; abundance: many; j_gene: TRBJ1-1; CDR3aa: CSVEGVQGGGTEAFF; CDR3nt: TGCAGCGTTGAGGGGGTACAAGGGGGAGGCACTGAAGCTTTCTTT
v_gene: TRBV5-1; d_gene: -; abundance: many; j_gene: TRBJ2-5; CDR3aa: CASSLAGSSQETQYF; CDR3nt: TGCGCCAGCAGCTTGGCAGGTAGCAGCCAAGAGACCCAGTACTTC
v_gene: TRBV29-1; d_gene: -; abundance: many; j_gene: TRBJ2-5; CDR3aa: CSVEGLEETQYF; CDR3nt: TGCAGCGTTGAAGGTTTAGAAGAGACCCAGTACTTC
v_gene: TRBV12-3/TRBV12-4; d_gene: -; abundance: few; j_gene: TRBJ2-1; CDR3aa: CASRPDGRGEQFF; CDR3nt: TGTGCCAGCAGACCCGACGGTAGAGGTGAGCAGTTCTTC
v_gene: TRBV12-3/TRBV12-4; d_gene: TRBD1; abundance: many; j_gene: TRBJ2-1; CDR3aa: CASSADRGIYNEQFF; CDR3nt: TGTGCCAGCAGTGCGGACAGGGGGATCTACAATGAGCAGTTCTTC
v_gene: TRBV18; d_gene: -; abundance: many; j_gene: TRBJ2-1; CDR3aa: CASSPPYQQGRSNEQFF; CDR3nt: TGTGCCAGCTCACCACCTTATCAACAGGGTAGGTCCAATGAGCAGTTCTTC
v_gene: TRBV4-1; d_gene: -; abundance: many; j_gene: TRBJ1-4; CDR3aa: CASSQANEKLFF; CDR3nt: TGCGCCAGCAGCCAAGCTAATGAAAAACTGTTTTTT
v_gene: TRBV7-9; d_gene: -; abundance: -; j_gene: TRBJ2-1; CDR3aa: CTSSLEGGLGEQFF; CDR3nt: TGTACCAGCAGCTTGGAGGGAGGCCTGGGAGAGCAGTTCTTC
v_gene: TRBV11-2; d_gene: -; abundance: -; j_gene: TRBJ2-5; CDR3aa: CASSLGGSRGQETQYF; CDR3nt: TGTGCCAGCAGCTTAGGGGGTAGCCGGGGCCAAGAGACCCAGTACTTC
v_gene: TRBV20-1; d_gene: -; abundance: few; j_gene: TRBJ2-7; CDR3aa: CSAGIRGAGTYEQYF; CDR3nt: TGCAGTGCTGGAATAAGGGGTGCAGGAACCTACGAGCAGTACTTC
v_gene: TRBV3-1; d_gene: TRBD1; abundance: many; j_gene: TRBJ1-1; CDR3aa: CASSRPGTDNTEAFF; CDR3nt: TGTGCCAGCAGCAGGCCCGGGACAGACAACACTGAAGCTTTCTTT
v_gene: TRBV28; d_gene: TRBD1; abundance: many; j_gene: TRBJ2-1; CDR3aa: CASSSYGQGDEQFF; CDR3nt: TGTGCCAGCAGTTCCTACGGACAGGGTGATGAGCAGTTCTTC
v_gene: TRBV20-1; d_gene: -; abundance: -; j_gene: TRBJ2-7; CDR3aa: CSAAGREASYEQYF; CDR3nt: TGCAGTGCCGCTGGCCGAGAGGCCTCCTACGAGCAGTACTTC
v_gene: TRBV28; d_gene: TRBD1; abundance: many; j_gene: TRBJ2-1; CDR3aa: CASSSRDRDAEQFF; CDR3nt: TGTGCCAGCAGTTCCCGCGACAGGGATGCTGAGCAGTTCTTC
v_gene: TRBV27; d_gene: -; abundance: many; j_gene: TRBJ2-1; CDR3aa: CASSFIGVNEQFF; CDR3nt: TGTGCCAGCAGTTTCATTGGGGTCAATGAGCAGTTCTTC
v_gene: TRBV12-3/TRBV12-4; d_gene: TRBD1; abundance: -; j_gene: TRBJ1-4; CDR3aa: CASRTGSTNEKLFF; CDR3nt: TGTGCCAGCAGGACAGGGTCTACTAATGAAAAACTGTTTTTT
v_gene: TRBV4-3; d_gene: TRBD1; abundance: once; j_gene: TRBJ1-4; CDR3aa: CASSQPGQTEKLFF; CDR3nt: TGCGCCAGCAGCCAACCGGGACAGACTGAAAAACTGTTTTTT
v_gene: TRBV10-3; d_gene: -; abundance: many; j_gene: TRBJ2-2; CDR3aa: CAISEQTGANTGELFF; CDR3nt: TGTGCCATCAGTGAGCAGACAGGCGCGAACACCGGGGAGCTGTTTTTT